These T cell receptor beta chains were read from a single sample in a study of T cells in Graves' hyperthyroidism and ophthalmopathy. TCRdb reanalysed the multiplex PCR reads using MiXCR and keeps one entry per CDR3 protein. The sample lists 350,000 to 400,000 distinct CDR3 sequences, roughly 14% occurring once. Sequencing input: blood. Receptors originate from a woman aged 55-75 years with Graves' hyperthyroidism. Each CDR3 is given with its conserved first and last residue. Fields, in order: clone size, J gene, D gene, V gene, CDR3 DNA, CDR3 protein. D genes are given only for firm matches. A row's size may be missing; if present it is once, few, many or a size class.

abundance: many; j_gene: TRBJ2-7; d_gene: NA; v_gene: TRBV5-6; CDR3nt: TGTGCCAGCAGCTTGGCGGGCAGGAGCCTCTCCTACGAGCAGTACTTC; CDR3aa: CASSLAGRSLSYEQYF
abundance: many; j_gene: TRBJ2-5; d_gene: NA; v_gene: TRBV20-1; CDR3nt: TGCAGTGCTTCCGGGCCGTTCGCAGAAGAGACCCAGTACTTC; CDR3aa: CSASGPFAEETQYF
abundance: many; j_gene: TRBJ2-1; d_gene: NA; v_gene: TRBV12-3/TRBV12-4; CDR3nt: TGTGCCAGCAGCCCGCATGGCAGAGTCAATGAGCAGTTCTTC; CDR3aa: CASSPHGRVNEQFF
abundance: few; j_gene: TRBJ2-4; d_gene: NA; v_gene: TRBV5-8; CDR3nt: TGTGCCAGCAGCTTCACGGGAGGAGGGGGAAACATTCAGTACTTC; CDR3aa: CASSFTGGGGNIQYF
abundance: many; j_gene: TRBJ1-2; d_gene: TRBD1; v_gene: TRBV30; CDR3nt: TGTGCCTGGAAAAGGACAGGGGGAGGCTACACCTTC; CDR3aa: CAWKRTGGGYTF
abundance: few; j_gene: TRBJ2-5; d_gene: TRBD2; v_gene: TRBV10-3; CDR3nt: TGTGCCATCAGCTCACTACTAGCGGGGAAAGAGACCCAGTACTTC; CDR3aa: CAISSLLAGKETQYF
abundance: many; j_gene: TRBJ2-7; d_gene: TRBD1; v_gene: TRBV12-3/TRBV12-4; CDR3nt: TGTGCCAGCACCCTACAGGGGCTCTACGAGCAGTACTTC; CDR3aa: CASTLQGLYEQYF
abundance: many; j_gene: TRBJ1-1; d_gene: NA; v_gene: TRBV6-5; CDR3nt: TGTGCCAGCAGTTACTCCAGGGCATCTGACACTGAAGCTTTCTTT; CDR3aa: CASSYSRASDTEAFF
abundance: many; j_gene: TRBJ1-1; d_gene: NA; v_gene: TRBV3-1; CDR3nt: TGTGCCAGCAGCCCCGCCGAGAAGGGACGGGAAGCTTTCTTT; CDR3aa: CASSPAEKGREAFF
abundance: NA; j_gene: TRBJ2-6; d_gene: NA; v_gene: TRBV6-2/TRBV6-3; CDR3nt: TGTGCCAGCAGGGGGGGTTACTCTGGGGCCAACGTCCTGACTTTC; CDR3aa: CASRGGYSGANVLTF
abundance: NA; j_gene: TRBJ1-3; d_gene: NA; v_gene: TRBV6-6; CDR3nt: TGTGCCAGCAGTTACGGTGCTAGGAACACCATATATTTT; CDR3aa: CASSYGARNTIYF
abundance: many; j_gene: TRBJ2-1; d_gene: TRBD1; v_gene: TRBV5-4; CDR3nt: TGTGCCAGCAGCTTGTACGCAGGGGGCTGGAACAATGAGCAGTTCTTC; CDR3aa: CASSLYAGGWNNEQFF
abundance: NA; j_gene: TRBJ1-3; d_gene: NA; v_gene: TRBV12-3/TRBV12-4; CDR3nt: TGTGCCAGCACCCTCCTTATTAAGGCTGGAAACACCATATATTTT; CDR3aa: CASTLLIKAGNTIYF
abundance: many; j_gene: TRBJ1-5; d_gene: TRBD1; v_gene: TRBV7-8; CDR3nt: TGTGCCAGCCAACTCGACAGGGTAGAATATAGCAATCAGCCCCAGCATTTT; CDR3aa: CASQLDRVEYSNQPQHF
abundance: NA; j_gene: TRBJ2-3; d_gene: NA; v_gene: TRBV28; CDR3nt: TGTGCCAGCAGTTTACCGTTCGTGGATACGCAGTATTTT; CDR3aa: CASSLPFVDTQYF
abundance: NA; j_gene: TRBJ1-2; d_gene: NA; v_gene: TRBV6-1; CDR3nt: TGTGCCAGCGCCCCACAGGGAGGGGGCTATGGCTACACCTTC; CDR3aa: CASAPQGGGYGYTF
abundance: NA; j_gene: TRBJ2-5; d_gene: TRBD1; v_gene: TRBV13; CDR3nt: TGTGCCAGCAGCTTAGAGGGCAGGGGGTTTTCTGAGACCCAGTACTTC; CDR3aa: CASSLEGRGFSETQYF
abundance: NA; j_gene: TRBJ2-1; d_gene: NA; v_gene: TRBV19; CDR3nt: TGTGCCAGTAGTATTCAGACAGTCAATGAGCAGTTCTTC; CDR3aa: CASSIQTVNEQFF
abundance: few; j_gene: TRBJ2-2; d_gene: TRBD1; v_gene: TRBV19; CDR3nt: TGTGCCAGTAGTGTAAGGAAAACAGGGGCCACCGGGGAGCTGTTTTTT; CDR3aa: CASSVRKTGATGELFF
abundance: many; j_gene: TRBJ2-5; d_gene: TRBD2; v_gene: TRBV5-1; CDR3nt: TGCGCCAGCAGCTGGGGACTAGCGGGAGTGGAGACCCAGTACTTC; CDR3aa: CASSWGLAGVETQYF
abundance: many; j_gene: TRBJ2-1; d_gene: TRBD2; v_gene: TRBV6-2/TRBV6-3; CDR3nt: TGTGCCAGCAGCCCTGGGCGACTAGCGGGCAAGGGCCCTTACAATGAGCAGTTCTTC; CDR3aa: CASSPGRLAGKGPYNEQFF
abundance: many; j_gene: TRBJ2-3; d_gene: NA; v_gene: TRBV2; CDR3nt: TGTGCCAGCAGTGAAGGTGCTAGGGCAGATACGCAGTATTTT; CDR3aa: CASSEGARADTQYF
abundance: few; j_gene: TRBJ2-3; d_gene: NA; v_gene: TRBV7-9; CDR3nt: TGTGCCAGCAGCCCCCGGGACCAGCAATGGTATTTT; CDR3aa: CASSPRDQQWYF
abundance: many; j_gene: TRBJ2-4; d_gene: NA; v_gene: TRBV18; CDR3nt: TGTGCCAGCTCAGAGAGGTGGGCCCTGATTGACATTCAGTACTTC; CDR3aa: CASSERWALIDIQYF
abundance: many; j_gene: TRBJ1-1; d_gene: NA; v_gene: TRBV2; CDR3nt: TGTGCCAGCAGTGTGGGAGAAAACACTGAAGCTTTCTTT; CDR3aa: CASSVGENTEAFF
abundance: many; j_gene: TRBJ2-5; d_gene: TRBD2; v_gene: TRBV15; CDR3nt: TGTGCCACCAGCAGAGCGGGAGGCCAAGAGACCCAGTACTTC; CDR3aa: CATSRAGGQETQYF
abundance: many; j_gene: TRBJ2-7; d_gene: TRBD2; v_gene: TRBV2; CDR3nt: TGTGCCAGCAGGCGATGGGCTAGCGGGAGTACCCTCGAGCAGTACTTC; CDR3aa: CASRRWASGSTLEQYF
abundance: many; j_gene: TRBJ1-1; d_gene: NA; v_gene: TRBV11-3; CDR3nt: TGTGCCAGCAGCTTAGTAGAGAACACTGAAGCTTTCTTT; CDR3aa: CASSLVENTEAFF
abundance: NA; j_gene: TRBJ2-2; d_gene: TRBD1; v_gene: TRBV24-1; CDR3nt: TGTGCCACCAGTGGAACAGGGGTGACCGGGGAGCTGTTTTTT; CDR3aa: CATSGTGVTGELFF
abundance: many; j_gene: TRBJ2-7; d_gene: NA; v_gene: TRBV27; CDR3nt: TGTGCCAGCAGTTCAACGACAAGATACGAGCAGTACTTC; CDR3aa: CASSSTTRYEQYF
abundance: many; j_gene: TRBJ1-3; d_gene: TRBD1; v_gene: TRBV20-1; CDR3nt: TGCAGTGCTAGGGATAGGGGGCGAGGAAACACCATATATTTT; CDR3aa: CSARDRGRGNTIYF